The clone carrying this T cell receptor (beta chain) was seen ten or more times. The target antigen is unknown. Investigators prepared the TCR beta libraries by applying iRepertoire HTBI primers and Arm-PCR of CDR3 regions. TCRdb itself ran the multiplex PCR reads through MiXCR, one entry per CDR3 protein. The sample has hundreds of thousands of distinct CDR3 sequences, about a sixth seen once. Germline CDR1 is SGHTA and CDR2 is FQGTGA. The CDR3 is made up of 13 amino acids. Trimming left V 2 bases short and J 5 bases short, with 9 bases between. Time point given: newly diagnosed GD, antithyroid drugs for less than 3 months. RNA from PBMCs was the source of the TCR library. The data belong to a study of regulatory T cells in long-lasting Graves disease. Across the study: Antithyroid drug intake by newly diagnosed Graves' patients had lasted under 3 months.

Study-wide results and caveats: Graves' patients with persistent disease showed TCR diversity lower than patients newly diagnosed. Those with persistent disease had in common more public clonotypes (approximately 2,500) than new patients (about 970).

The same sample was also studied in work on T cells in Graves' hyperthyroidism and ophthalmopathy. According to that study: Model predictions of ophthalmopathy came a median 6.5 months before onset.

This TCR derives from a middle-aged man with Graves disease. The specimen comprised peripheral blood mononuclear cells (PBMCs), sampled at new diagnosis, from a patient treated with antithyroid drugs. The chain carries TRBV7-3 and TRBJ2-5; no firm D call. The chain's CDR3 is CASSLGPMETQYF. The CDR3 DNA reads TGTGCCAGCAGCTTAGGTCCCATGGAGACCCAGTACTTC.